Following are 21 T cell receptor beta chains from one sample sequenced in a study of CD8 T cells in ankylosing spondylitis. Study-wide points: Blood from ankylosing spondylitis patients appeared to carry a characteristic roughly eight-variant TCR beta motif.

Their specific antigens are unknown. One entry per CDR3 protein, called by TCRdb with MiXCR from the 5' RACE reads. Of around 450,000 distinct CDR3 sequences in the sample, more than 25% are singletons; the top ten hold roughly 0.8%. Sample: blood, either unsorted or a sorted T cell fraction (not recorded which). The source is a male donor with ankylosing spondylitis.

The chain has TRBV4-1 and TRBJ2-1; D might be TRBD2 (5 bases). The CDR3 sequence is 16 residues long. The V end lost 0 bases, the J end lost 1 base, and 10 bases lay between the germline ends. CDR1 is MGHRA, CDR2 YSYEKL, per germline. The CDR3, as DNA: TGCGCCAGCAGCCAAGAAGCGGCGGTTTCCTACAATGAGCAGTTCTTC. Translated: CASSQEAAVSYNEQFF.

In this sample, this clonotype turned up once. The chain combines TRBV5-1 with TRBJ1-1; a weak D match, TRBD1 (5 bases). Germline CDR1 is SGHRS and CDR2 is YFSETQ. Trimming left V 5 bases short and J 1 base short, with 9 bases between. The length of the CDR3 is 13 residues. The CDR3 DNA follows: TGCGCCAGCAGACAGGAACCGAACACTGAAGCTTTCTTT. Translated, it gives CASRQEPNTEAFF.

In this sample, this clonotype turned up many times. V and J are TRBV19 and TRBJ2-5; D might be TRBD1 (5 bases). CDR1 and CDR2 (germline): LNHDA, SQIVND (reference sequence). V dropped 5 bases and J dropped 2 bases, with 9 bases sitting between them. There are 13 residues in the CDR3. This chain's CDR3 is CASSFTGQETQYF. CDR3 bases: TGTGCCAGTAGTTTTACAGGACAAGAGACCCAGTACTTC.

CDR3 nucleotide sequence: TGTGCCAGCAGTTTAGGTCCCAGCGGGGGGTGGGGAGAGACCCAGTACTTC. Protein product: CASSLGPSGGWGETQYF. The J gene is TRBJ2-5, the V gene TRBV12-3 or TRBV12-4; 9 bases map to TRBD2. There are 17 residues in the CDR3. After removal of 1 base from V and 4 bases from J, the junction contained 10 bases not matched to a gene.

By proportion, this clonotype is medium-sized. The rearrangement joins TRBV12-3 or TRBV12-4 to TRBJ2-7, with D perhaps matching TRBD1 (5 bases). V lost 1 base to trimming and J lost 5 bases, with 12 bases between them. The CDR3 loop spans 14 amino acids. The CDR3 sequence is CASSLGQHPDEQYV. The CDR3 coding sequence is TGTGCCAGCAGTTTAGGACAGCACCCCGACGAGCAGTACGTC.

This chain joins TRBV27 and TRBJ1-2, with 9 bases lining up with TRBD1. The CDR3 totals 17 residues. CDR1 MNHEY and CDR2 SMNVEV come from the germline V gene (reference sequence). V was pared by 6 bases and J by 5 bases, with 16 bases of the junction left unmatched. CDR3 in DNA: TGTGCCAGCAGCAAGGGGACAGGGAAGGGTTTACAATATGGCTACACCTTC. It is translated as CASSKGTGKGLQYGYTF.

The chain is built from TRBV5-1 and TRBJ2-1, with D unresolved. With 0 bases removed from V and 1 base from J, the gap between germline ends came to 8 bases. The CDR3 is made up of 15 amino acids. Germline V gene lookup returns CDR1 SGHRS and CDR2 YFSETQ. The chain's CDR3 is CASSLDSVSYNEQFF. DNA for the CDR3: TGCGCCAGCAGCTTGGACAGCGTATCCTACAATGAGCAGTTCTTC.

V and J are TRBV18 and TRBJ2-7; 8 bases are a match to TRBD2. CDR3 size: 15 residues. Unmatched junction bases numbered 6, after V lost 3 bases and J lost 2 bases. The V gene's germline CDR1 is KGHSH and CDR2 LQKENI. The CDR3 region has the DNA TGTGCCAGCTCACCTGTGACTAGCGATACCTACGAGCAGTACTTC. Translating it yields CASSPVTSDTYEQYF.

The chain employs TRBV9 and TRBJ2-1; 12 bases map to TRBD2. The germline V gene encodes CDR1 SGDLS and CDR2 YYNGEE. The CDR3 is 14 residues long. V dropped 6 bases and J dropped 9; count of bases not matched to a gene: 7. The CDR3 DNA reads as TGTGCCAGCACTCGACTAGCGGGAGAGGTTGAGCAGTTCTTC. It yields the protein CASTRLAGEVEQFF. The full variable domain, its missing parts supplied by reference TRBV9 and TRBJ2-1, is DSGVTQTPKHLITATGQRVTLRCSPRSGDLSVYWYQQSLDQGLQFLIQYYNGEERAKGNILERFSAQQFPDLHSELNLSSLELGDSALYFCASTRLAGEVEQFFGPGTRLTVL.

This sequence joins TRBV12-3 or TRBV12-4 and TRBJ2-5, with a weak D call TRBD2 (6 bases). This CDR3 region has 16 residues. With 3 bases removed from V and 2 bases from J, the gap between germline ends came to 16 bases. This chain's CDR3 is CASSFRRGGFQETQYF. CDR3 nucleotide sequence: TGTGCCAGCAGTTTTCGTCGCGGAGGGTTTCAAGAGACCCAGTACTTC.

The chain's CDR3 is CSAKGLDFYNEQFF. CDR3 coding DNA: TGCAGTGCAAAGGGACTAGATTTCTACAATGAGCAGTTCTTC. The chain employs TRBV20-1 and TRBJ2-1; TRBD2 matches 8 bases. V lost 6 bases and J lost 3; bases outside the gene matches: 7. Germline V gene sequence: CDR1 DFQATT, CDR2 SNEGSKA (reference sequence). The CDR3 sequence is 14 residues long.

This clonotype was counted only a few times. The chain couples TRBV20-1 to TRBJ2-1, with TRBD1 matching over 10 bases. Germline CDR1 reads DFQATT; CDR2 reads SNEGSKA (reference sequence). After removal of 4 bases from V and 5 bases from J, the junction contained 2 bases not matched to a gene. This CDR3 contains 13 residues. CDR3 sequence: CSATGTGDNEQFF. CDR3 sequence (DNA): TGCAGTGCTACCGGGACAGGGGACAATGAGCAGTTCTTC.

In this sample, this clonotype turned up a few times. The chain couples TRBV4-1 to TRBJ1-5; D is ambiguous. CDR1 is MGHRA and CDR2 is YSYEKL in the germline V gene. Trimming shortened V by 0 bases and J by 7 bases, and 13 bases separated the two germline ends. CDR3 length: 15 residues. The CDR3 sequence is CASSQDGESRQPQHF. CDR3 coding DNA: TGCGCCAGCAGCCAAGATGGGGAGAGTAGACAGCCCCAGCATTTT.

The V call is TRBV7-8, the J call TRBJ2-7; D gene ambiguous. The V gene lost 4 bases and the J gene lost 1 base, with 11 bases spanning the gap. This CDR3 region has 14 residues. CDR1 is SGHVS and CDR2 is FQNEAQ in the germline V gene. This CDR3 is CASSSLTPSYEQYV. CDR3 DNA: TGTGCCAGCAGCTCCTTGACCCCATCCTACGAGCAGTACGTC.

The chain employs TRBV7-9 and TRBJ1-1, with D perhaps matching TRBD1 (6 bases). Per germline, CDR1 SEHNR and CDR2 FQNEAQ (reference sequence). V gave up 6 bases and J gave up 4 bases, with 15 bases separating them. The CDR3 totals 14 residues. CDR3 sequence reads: CASSLQGLSTEAFF. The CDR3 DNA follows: TGTGCCAGCAGTCTGCAGGGGCTCTCCACTGAAGCTTTCTTT. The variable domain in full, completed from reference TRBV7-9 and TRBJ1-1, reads DTGVSQNPRHKITKRGQNVTFRCDPISEHNRLYWYRQTLGQGPEFLTYFQNEAQLEKSRLLSDRFSAERPKGSFSTLEIQRTEQGDSAMYLCASSLQGLSTEAFFGQGTRLTVV.

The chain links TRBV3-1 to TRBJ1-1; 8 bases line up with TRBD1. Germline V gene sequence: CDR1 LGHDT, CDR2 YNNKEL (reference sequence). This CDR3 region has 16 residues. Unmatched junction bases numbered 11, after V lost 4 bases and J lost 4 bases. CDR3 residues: CASSPRWTGQSTEAFF. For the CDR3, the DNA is TGTGCCAGCAGCCCACGTTGGACAGGGCAGTCCACTGAAGCTTTCTTT.

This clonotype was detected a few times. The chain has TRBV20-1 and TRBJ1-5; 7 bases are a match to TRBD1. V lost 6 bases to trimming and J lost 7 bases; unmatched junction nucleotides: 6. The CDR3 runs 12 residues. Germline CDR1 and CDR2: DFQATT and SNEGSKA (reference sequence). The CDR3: CSAKTGNQPQHF. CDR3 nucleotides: TGCAGTGCCAAGACAGGGAACCAGCCCCAGCATTTT.

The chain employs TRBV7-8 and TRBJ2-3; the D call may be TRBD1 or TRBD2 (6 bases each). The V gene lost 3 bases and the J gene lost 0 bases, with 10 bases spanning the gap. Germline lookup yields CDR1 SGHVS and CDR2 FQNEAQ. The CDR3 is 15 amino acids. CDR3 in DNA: TGTGCCAGCAGCTTCACAGGGAGGAGCACAGATACGCAGTATTTT. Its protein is CASSFTGRSTDTQYF.

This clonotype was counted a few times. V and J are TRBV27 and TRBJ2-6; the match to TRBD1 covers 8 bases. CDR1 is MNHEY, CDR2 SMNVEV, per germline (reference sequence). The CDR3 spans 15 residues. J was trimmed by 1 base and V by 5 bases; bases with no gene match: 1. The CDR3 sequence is CASSNRGSGANVLTF. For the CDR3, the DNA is TGTGCCAGCAGTAACAGGGGGTCTGGGGCCAACGTCCTGACTTTC.

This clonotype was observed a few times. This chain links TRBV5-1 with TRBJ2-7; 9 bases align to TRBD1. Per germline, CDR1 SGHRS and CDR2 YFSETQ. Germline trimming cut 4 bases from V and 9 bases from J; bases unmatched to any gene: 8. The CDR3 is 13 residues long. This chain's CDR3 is CASSPGQGMGQYV. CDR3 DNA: TGCGCCAGCAGCCCCGGACAGGGGATGGGGCAGTACGTC.

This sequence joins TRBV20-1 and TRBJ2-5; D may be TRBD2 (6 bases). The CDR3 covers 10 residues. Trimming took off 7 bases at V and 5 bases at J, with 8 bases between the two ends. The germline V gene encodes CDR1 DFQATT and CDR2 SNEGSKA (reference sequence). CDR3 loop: CSGGDETQYF. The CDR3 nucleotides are TGCAGTGGGGGGGACGAGACCCAGTACTTC.